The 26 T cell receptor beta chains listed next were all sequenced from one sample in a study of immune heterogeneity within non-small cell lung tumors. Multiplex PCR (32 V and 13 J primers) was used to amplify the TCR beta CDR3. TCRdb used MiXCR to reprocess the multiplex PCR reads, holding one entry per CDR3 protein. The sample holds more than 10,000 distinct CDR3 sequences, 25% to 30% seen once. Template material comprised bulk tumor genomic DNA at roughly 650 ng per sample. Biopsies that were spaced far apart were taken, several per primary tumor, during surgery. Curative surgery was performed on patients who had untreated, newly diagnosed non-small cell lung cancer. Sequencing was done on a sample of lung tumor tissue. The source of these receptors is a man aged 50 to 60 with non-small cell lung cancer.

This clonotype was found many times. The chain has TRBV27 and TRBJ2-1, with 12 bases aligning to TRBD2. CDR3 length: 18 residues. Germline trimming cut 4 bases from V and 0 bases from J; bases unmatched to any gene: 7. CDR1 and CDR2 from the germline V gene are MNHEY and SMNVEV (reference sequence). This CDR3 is CASSSRTSGRSSYNEQFF. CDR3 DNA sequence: TGTGCCAGCAGTTCCCGAACTAGCGGGAGGTCCTCCTACAATGAGCAGTTCTTC.

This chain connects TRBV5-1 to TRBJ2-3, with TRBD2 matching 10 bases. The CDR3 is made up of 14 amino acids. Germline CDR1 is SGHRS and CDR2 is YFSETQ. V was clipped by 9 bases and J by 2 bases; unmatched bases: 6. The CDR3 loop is CATRTSGFTDTQYF. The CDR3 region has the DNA TGCGCCACCAGGACTAGCGGCTTCACAGATACGCAGTATTTT.

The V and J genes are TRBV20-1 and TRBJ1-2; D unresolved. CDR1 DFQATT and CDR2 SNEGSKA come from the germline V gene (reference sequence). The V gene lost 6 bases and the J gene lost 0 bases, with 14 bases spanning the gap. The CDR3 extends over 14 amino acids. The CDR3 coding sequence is TGCAGTGCCCCTGACATTACGTCTAACTATGGCTACACCTTC. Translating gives CSAPDITSNYGYTF.

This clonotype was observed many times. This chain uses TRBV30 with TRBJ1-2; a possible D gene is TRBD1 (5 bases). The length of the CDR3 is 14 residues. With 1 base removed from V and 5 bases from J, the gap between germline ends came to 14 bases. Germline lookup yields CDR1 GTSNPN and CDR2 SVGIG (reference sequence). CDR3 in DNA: TGTGCCTGGAGTGCCCCCGGGACCGAATATGGCTACACCTTC. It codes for CAWSAPGTEYGYTF. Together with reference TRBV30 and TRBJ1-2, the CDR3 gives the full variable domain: SQTIHQWPATLVQPVGSPLSLECTVEGTSNPNLYWYRQAAGRGLQLLFYSVGIGQISSEVPQNLSASRPQDRQFILSSKKLLLSDSGFYLCAWSAPGTEYGYTFGSGTRLTVV.

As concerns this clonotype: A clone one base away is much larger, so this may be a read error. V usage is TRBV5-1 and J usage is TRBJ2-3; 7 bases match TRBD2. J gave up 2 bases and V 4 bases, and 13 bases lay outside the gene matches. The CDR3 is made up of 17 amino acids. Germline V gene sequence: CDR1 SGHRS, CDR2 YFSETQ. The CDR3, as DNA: TGCGCCAGCAGCCCCGGGACTATCGGCGACTTCACAGATACGCAGTATTTT. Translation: CASSPGTIGDFTDTQYF.

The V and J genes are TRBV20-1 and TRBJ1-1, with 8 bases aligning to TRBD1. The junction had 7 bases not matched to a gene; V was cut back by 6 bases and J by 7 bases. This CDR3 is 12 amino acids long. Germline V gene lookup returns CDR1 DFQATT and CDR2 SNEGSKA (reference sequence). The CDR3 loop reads CSATTGVGEAFF. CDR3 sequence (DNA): TGCAGTGCAACGACAGGGGTCGGTGAAGCTTTCTTT.

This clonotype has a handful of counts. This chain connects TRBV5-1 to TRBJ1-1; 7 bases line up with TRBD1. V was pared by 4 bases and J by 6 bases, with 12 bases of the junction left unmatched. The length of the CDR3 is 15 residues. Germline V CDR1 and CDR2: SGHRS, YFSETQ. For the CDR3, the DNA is TGCGCCAGCAGCCAGACAGGGAGCCCCGACTCTGAAGCTTTCTTT. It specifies CASSQTGSPDSEAFF.

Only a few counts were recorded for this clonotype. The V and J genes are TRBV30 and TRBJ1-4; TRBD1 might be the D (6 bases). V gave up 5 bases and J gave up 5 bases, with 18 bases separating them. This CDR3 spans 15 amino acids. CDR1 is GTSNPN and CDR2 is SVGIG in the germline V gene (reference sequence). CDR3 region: CAWGGPAQTNEKLFF. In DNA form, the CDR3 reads TGTGCCTGGGGGGGCCCCGCGCAGACGAATGAAAAACTGTTTTTT.

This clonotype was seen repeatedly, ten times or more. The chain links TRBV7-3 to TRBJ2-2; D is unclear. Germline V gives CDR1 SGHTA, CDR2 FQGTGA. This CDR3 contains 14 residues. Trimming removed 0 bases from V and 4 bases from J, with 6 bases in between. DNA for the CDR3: TGTGCCAGCAGCTTAACGCCGGGCACCGGGGAGCTGTTTTTT. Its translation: CASSLTPGTGELFF.

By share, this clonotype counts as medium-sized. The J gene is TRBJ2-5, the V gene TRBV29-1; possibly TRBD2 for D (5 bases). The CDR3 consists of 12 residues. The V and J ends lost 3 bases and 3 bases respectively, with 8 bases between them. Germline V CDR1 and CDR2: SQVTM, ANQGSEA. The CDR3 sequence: CSVERAEETQYF. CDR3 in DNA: TGCAGCGTTGAGCGGGCCGAAGAGACCCAGTACTTC.

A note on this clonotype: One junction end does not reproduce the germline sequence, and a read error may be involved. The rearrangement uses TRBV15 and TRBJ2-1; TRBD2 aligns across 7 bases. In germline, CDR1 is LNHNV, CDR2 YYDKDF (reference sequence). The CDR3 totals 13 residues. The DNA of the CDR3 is TGTGCCACCAGAAGAGATCCACTAGCGGAGCAGTTCTTC. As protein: CATRRDPLAEQFF.

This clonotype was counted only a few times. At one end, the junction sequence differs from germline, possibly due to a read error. CDR3 loop: CASSIRGTGVSGSYSEQFF. The CDR3 region has the DNA TGTGCCAGTAGTATCCGCGGGACAGGGGTTTCCGGCTCCTACAGTGAGCAGTTCTTC. The chain combines TRBV19 with TRBJ2-1; TRBD1 matches at 10 bases. The CDR3 extends over 19 amino acids. Germline V CDR1 and CDR2: LNHDA, SQIVND (reference sequence).

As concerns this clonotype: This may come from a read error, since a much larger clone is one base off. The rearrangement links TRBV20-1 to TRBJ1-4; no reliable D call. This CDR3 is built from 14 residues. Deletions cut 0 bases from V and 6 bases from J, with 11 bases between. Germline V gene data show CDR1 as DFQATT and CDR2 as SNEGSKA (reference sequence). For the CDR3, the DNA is TGCAGTGCTAGAGATCAAGGATGGGATGAAAAACTGTTTTTT. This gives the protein CSARDQGWDEKLFF.

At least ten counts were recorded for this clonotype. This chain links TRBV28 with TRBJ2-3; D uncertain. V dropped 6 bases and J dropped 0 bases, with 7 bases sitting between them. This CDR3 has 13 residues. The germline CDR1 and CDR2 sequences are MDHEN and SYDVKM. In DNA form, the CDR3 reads TGTGCCAGCAGGAAGGGCAGCACAGATACGCAGTATTTT. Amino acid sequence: CASRKGSTDTQYF.

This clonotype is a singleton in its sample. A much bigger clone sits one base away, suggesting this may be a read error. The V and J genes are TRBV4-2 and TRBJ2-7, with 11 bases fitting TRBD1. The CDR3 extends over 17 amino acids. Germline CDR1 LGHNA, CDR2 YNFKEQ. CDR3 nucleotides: TGTGCCAGGAGCCAAGAAGGCTCGGGACAGGGGGGCTACGAGCAGTACTTC. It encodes CARSQEGSGQGGYEQYF.

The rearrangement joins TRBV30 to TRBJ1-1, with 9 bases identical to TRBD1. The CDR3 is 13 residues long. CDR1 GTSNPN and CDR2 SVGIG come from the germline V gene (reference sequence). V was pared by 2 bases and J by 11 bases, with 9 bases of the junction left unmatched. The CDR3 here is CAWSNRDRAVAFF. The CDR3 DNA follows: TGTGCCTGGAGTAACCGGGACAGGGCGGTGGCTTTCTTT.

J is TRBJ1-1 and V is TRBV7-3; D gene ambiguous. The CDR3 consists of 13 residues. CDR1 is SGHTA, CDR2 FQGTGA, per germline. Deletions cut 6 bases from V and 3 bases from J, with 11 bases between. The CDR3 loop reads CASSRRTDTEAFF. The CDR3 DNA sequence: TGTGCCAGCAGTAGACGAACGGACACTGAAGCTTTCTTT.

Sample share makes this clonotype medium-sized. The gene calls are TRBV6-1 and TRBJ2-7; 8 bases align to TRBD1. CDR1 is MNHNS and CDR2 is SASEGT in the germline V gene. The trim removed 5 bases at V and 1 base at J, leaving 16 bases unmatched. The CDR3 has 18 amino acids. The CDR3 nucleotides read TGTGCCAGCAGTTACTTGGGGGTGACAGGGGATAGGTCCTACGAGCAGTACTTC. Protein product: CASSYLGVTGDRSYEQYF.

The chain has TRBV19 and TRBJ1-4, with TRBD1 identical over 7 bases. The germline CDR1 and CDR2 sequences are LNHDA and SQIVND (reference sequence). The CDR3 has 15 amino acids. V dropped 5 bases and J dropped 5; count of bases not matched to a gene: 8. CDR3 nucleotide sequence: TGTGCCAGTAGTCCGACAGGGCTACCAAATGAAAAACTGTTTTTT. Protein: CASSPTGLPNEKLFF.

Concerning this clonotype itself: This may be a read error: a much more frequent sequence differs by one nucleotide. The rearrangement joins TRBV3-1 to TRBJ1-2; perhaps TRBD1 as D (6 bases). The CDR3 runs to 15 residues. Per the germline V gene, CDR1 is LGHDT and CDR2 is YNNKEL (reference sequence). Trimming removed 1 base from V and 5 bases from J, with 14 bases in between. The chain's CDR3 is CASSQGRGAGYGYTF. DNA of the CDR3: TGTGCCAGCAGCCAAGGCAGGGGAGCGGGGTATGGCTACACCTTC. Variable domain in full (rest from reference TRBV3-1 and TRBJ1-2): DTAVSQTPKYLVTQMGNDKSIKCEQNLGHDTMYWYKQDSKKFLKIMFSYNNKELIINETVPNRFSPKSPDKAHLNLHINSLELGDSAVYFCASSQGRGAGYGYTFGSGTRLTVV.

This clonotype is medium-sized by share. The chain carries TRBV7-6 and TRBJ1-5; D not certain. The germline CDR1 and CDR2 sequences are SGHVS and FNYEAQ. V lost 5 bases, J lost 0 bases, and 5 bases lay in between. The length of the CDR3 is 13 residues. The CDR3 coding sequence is TGTGCCAGCAGCCAGTATAGCAATCAGCCCCAGCATTTT. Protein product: CASSQYSNQPQHF.

The CDR3 sequence: CASSQDDKGKMTQYF. As DNA, the CDR3 is TGCGCCAGCAGCCAAGATGACAAGGGGAAGATGACCCAGTACTTC. The chain uses TRBV4-1 and TRBJ2-5, with D perhaps matching TRBD1 (5 bases). The ends were cut back, 0 bases at V and 7 bases at J, with 15 bases in the middle. There are 15 residues in the CDR3. CDR1 MGHRA and CDR2 YSYEKL come from the germline V gene.

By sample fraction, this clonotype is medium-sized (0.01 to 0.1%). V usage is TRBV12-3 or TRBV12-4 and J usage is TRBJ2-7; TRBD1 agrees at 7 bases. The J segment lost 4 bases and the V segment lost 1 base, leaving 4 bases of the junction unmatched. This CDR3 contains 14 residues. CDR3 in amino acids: CASSLGQGWYEQYF. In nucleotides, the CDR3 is TGTGCCAGCAGTTTAGGACAGGGTTGGTACGAGCAGTACTTC.

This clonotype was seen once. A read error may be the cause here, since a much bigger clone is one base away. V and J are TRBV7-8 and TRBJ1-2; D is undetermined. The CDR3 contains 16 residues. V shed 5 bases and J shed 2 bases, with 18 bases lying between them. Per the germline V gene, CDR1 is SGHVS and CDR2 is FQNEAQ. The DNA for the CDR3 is TGTGCCAGCAGCCAAGAGCGGGTTGTAAGAAACTATGGCTACACCTTC. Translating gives CASSQERVVRNYGYTF.

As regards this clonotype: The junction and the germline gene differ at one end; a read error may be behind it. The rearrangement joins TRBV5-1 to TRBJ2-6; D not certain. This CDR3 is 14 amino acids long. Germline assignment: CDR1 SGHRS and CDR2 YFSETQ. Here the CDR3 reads CAISVRSGANVLTF. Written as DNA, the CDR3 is TGCGCCATCAGCGTCCGCTCTGGGGCCAACGTCCTGACTTTC.

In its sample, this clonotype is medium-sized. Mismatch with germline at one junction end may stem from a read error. CDR3 loop: CAGRGDEKLFF. The DNA for the CDR3 is TGTGCCGGCAGGGGTGATGAAAAACTGTTTTTT. The rearrangement uses TRBV6-1 and TRBJ1-4; possible D gene TRBD1, 6 bases. Germline-derived CDR1 and CDR2 are MNHNS and SASEGT. CDR3 size: 11 residues.